This T cell receptor beta chain appears in the sequencing data of a study of blood T cell repertoires in COVID-19. For the study at large: The United States, Italy and Spain were the sources of the acute and convalescent COVID-19 samples.

The CDR3 contains 15 residues. CDR1 is SGHTA and CDR2 is FQGNSA in the germline V gene. The V end lost 1 base, the J end lost 6 bases, and 15 bases lay between the germline ends. Using immunoSEQ multiplex PCR, the repertoire was profiled, and TCRdb retains in-frame clones only, with some absent. The sample has 150,000 to 200,000 clones, about 86% seen once. Seattle enrolled patients during active infection and tracked them longitudinally. The material sequenced was peripheral blood. The chain combines TRBV7-2 with TRBJ2-5; TRBD2 is a possible D gene (6 bases). This clonotype was sampled from a woman aged 70-85 years with COVID-19, enrolled during active disease. This CDR3 reads CASSLGVSGLQTQYF. The CDR3 nucleotides are TGTGCCAGCAGCTTAGGAGTGAGCGGGCTTCAGACCCAGTACTTC.